These T cell receptor beta chains were read from a single sample in a study of T cell responses to AZD1222 COVID-19 vaccine. Produced via immunoSEQ multiplex PCR; TCRdb's table is partial and in-frame only. The data contain fewer than 140,000 clones, under 90% of them singletons. Sequencing was performed on peripheral blood, taken on day 0 of AZD1222 vaccination. The receptors were gathered from an adult in good health. Each CDR3 is given with its conserved first and last residue. A D gene is named only where the DNA matches it firmly. Size is omitted from some rows. Given values are once, few, many or a class for expanded clones.

NA	NA	TRBV5-1	TRBJ2-7	TGCGCCAGCAGCTTCGCCGACCCGGACTACGAGCAGTACTTC	CASSFADPDYEQYF
NA	few	TRBV28	TRBJ1-1	TGTGCCAGCAGACGGTACACTGAAGCTTTCTTT	CASRRYTEAFF
NA	NA	TRBV28	TRBJ1-1	TGTGCCAGCAGGTCGACGGGGATGAACACTGAAGCTTTCTTT	CASRSTGMNTEAFF
NA	NA	TRBV6-4	TRBJ1-1	TGTGCCAGCAGTGAACGCGTGGAAGGGCCTGACACTGAAGCTTTCTTT	CASSERVEGPDTEAFF
TRBD1	NA	TRBV3-1/TRBV3-2	TRBJ1-2	TGTGCCAGCAGCCACGACAGGGGCCCTCCGAACTATGGCTACACCTTC	CASSHDRGPPNYGYTF
TRBD1	NA	TRBV25-1	TRBJ2-7	TGTGCCAGCAGGGAGACAGGGGGCGGTTACGAGCAGTACTTC	CASRETGGGYEQYF
TRBD2	NA	TRBV3-1/TRBV3-2	TRBJ2-7	TGTGCCAGCAGCCAAGGTGCGCTTCTAGCGGGAGACGAGCAGTACTTC	CASSQGALLAGDEQYF
TRBD2	NA	TRBV3-1/TRBV3-2	TRBJ2-5	TGTGCCAGCAGCCGTAGCGGGAGGGCCGGAGAGACCCAGTACTTC	CASSRSGRAGETQYF
NA	NA	TRBV5-1	TRBJ2-3	TGCGCCAGCAGCTTGGCCGGAGGGGCCGGGTCCACAGATACGCAGTATTTT	CASSLAGGAGSTDTQYF
TRBD1	NA	TRBV19	TRBJ2-2	TGTGCCAGTAACCCGACAGGGTATTTGAACACCGGGGAGCTGTTTTTT	CASNPTGYLNTGELFF
TRBD2	NA	TRBV7-8	TRBJ2-3	TGTGCCAGCAGCCCCTACGGGACTAGCGGGAGGGGAGATACGCAGTATTTT	CASSPYGTSGRGDTQYF
TRBD1	NA	TRBV11-2	TRBJ1-2	TGTGCCAGCAGCCCTCGGACAGGGGAGGTGGGCTACACCTTC	CASSPRTGEVGYTF
TRBD2	NA	TRBV10-2	TRBJ2-1	TGCGCCAGCAGTGCCCACCTACTAGCGGGAGAGTTGAATGAGCAGTTCTTC	CASSAHLLAGELNEQFF
NA	NA	TRBV6-5	TRBJ2-2	TGTGCCAGCAGACTAGCTAGCACCGGGGAGCTGTTTTTT	CASRLASTGELFF
NA	NA	TRBV3-1/TRBV3-2	TRBJ2-7	TGTGCCAGCAGCCAAGAGAGGAGGGCGAAAGGCGAGCAGTACTTC	CASSQERRAKGEQYF
NA	NA	TRBV3-1/TRBV3-2	TRBJ2-3	TGTGCCAGCAGCCAAAACTTAAGGGATACGCAGTATTTT	CASSQNLRDTQYF
NA	few	TRBV6-2/TRBV6-3	TRBJ1-1	TGTGCCAGCAGTTACGGTTGGAACACTGAAGCTTTCTTT	CASSYGWNTEAFF
TRBD2	NA	TRBV28	TRBJ2-7	TGTGCCAGCAGTTTAAGCGGGAGCCCGTCCTACGAGCAGTACTTC	CASSLSGSPSYEQYF
TRBD1	NA	TRBV7-9	TRBJ1-2	TGTGCCAGCCAACAGGGGAGCTATGGCTACACCTTC	CASQQGSYGYTF
TRBD2	NA	TRBV3-1/TRBV3-2	TRBJ2-1	TGTGCCAGCAGCCAAGACTGGGCTAGCGGGAGATTCTATGAGCAGTTCTTC	CASSQDWASGRFYEQFF
TRBD2	NA	TRBV6-2/TRBV6-3	TRBJ2-7	TGTGCCAGCAGTTCCTGGACTAGCGGGAGGCTCGGTGAGCAGTACTTC	CASSSWTSGRLGEQYF
TRBD1	NA	TRBV28	TRBJ2-5	TGTGCCAGCAGTCAGGCAGGGGGCCCTCAAGAGACCCAGTACTTC	CASSQAGGPQETQYF
TRBD2	NA	TRBV3-1/TRBV3-2	TRBJ2-2	TGTGCCAGCAGCCGGAGCGGGAGGGGCACCGGGGAGCTGTTTTTT	CASSRSGRGTGELFF
NA	once	TRBV7-3	TRBJ2-1	TGTGCCAGCAGCGCCGCCATTGGTAATGAGCAGTTCTTC	CASSAAIGNEQFF
NA	NA	TRBV21-1	TRBJ2-1	TGTGCCAGTACTCCCCTACAGGGGGCCCGAGCCGGCCCTTTGATAGTATGCTACAATGAGCAGTTCTTC	CASTPLQGARAGPLIVCYNEQFF
NA	NA	TRBV3-1/TRBV3-2	TRBJ1-5	TGTGCCAGCAGCCAAGACCGGATGCAGCCCCAGCATTTT	CASSQDRMQPQHF
NA	NA	TRBV28	TRBJ1-3	TGTGCCAGCAGTTCTCCGGGACTCAGGGCTGGAAACACCATATATTTT	CASSSPGLRAGNTIYF
TRBD2	medium-sized	TRBV6-4	TRBJ2-2	TGTGCCAGCAGTGTAGCGGGAGGGAACACCGGGGAGCTGTTTTTT	CASSVAGGNTGELFF
NA	NA	TRBV7-2	TRBJ1-1	TGTGCCAGCAGCTTAGCGGGGGGGAACACTGAAGCTTTCTTT	CASSLAGGNTEAFF
TRBD2	NA	TRBV19	TRBJ2-3	TGTGCCAGTGAGAGGGAGGCTAGCGGGAGGGCCCGTCTAGATACGCAGTATTTT	CASEREASGRARLDTQYF
TRBD2	NA	TRBV27	TRBJ2-2	TGTGCCAGCAGTTTACGTATTGCTAGCGGCACTTCGGACACCGGGGAGCTGTTTTTT	CASSLRIASGTSDTGELFF
NA	NA	TRBV24-1	TRBJ2-1	TGTGCCACCAGTCTAAACAATGAGCAGTTCTTC	CATSLNNEQFF
TRBD1	NA	TRBV9	TRBJ1-1	TGTGCCAGCAGCCATTCTTCGGGCAGGGGGCTTCCGAACACTGAAGCTTTCTTT	CASSHSSGRGLPNTEAFF
NA	once	TRBV14	TRBJ2-2	TGTGCCAGCAGCCAAGTAGGAGGGGGCTTCACCGGGGAGCTGTTTTTT	CASSQVGGGFTGELFF
TRBD2	NA	TRBV9	TRBJ2-1	TGTGCCAGCAGCGCGAGGGCGGGAGGGCGCAATGAGCAGTTCTTC	CASSARAGGRNEQFF
NA	NA	TRBV12-5	TRBJ1-2	TGTGCTAGTGGTTTGACCACCGCGGGGGGCTACACCTTC	CASGLTTAGGYTF
NA	NA	TRBV6-5	TRBJ1-1	TGTGCCAGCGAACCGGGACCTCGGGGCACTGAAGCTTTCTTT	CASEPGPRGTEAFF
NA	NA	TRBV5-1	TRBJ1-4	TGCGCCAGCAGCTTGCGGGGGATCCCCGATGGAAAACTGTTTTTT	CASSLRGIPDGKLFF
TRBD2	NA	TRBV19	TRBJ2-3	TGTGCCAGTAGTCCCCGGGAGGGCCTGAGTACAGATACGCAGTATTTT	CASSPREGLSTDTQYF
TRBD1	NA	TRBV19	TRBJ1-5	TGTGCCAGTAGCGCCTCGGGACAGGGGGCTCAGCCCCAGCATTTT	CASSASGQGAQPQHF
NA	NA	TRBV7-2	TRBJ2-3	TGTGCCAGCAGCTCCGGAGACTGGACAGATACGCAGTATTTT	CASSSGDWTDTQYF
NA	NA	TRBV3-1/TRBV3-2	TRBJ2-5	TGTGCCAGCAGCCAAGTGTGGAGGACCCAAGAGACCCAGTACTTC	CASSQVWRTQETQYF
NA	NA	TRBV19	TRBJ1-5	TGTGCCAGTAGTACAGGGGTTCAGGTTCGGCATTTT	CASSTGVQVRHF
NA	NA	TRBV2	TRBJ1-1	TGTGCCAGCCGAATAGGGGAAACTGAAGCTTTCTTT	CASRIGETEAFF
TRBD1	NA	TRBV6-5	TRBJ1-4	TGTGCCAGCAGTTCAGGCAGGGGGCCGGAGGAAAAACTGGTTTTT	CASSSGRGPEEKLVF
NA	once	TRBV7-9	TRBJ1-6	TGTGCCAGCAGCTTATCCCTAAATAATTCACCCCTCCACTTT	CASSLSLNNSPLHF
NA	NA	TRBV5-1	TRBJ1-1	TGCGCCAGCAGCTTGGGACGCAACACTGAAGCTTTCTTT	CASSLGRNTEAFF
TRBD2	NA	TRBV24-1	TRBJ2-1	TGTGCCACCAGTGATACGGGCGGGGGGGGAAATGAGCAGTTCTTC	CATSDTGGGGNEQFF